This T cell receptor (beta chain) derives from a study of cytomegalovirus exposure and HLA in healthy donors. The study, taken as a whole, reports: High specificity and sensitivity for cytomegalovirus status were reported for the classifier.

The PCR made use of 60 Vbeta and 13 Jbeta primers. Using immunoSEQ multiplex PCR, the repertoire was profiled, and TCRdb retains in-frame clones only, with some absent. The sample lists some 140,000 clones, approximately 83% occurring once. Healthy bone marrow donors made up the donors. This CDR3 is 16 amino acids long. Trimming removed 1 base from V and 0 bases from J, with 10 bases in between. CDR1 is SGHAT and CDR2 is FQDESV in the germline V gene (reference sequence). Turning to this clone: Its antigen remains unknown.

The sequenced material came from PBMCs. The rearrangement links TRBV11-1 to TRBJ2-1; possible D gene TRBD2, 6 bases. The clonotype was recovered from a man aged 35 to 55 in good health and CMV-seronegative. CDR3 residues: CASSLELAGSYNEQFF. The CDR3 DNA reads as TGTGCCAGCAGCTTAGAACTAGCCGGCTCCTACAATGAGCAGTTCTTC.